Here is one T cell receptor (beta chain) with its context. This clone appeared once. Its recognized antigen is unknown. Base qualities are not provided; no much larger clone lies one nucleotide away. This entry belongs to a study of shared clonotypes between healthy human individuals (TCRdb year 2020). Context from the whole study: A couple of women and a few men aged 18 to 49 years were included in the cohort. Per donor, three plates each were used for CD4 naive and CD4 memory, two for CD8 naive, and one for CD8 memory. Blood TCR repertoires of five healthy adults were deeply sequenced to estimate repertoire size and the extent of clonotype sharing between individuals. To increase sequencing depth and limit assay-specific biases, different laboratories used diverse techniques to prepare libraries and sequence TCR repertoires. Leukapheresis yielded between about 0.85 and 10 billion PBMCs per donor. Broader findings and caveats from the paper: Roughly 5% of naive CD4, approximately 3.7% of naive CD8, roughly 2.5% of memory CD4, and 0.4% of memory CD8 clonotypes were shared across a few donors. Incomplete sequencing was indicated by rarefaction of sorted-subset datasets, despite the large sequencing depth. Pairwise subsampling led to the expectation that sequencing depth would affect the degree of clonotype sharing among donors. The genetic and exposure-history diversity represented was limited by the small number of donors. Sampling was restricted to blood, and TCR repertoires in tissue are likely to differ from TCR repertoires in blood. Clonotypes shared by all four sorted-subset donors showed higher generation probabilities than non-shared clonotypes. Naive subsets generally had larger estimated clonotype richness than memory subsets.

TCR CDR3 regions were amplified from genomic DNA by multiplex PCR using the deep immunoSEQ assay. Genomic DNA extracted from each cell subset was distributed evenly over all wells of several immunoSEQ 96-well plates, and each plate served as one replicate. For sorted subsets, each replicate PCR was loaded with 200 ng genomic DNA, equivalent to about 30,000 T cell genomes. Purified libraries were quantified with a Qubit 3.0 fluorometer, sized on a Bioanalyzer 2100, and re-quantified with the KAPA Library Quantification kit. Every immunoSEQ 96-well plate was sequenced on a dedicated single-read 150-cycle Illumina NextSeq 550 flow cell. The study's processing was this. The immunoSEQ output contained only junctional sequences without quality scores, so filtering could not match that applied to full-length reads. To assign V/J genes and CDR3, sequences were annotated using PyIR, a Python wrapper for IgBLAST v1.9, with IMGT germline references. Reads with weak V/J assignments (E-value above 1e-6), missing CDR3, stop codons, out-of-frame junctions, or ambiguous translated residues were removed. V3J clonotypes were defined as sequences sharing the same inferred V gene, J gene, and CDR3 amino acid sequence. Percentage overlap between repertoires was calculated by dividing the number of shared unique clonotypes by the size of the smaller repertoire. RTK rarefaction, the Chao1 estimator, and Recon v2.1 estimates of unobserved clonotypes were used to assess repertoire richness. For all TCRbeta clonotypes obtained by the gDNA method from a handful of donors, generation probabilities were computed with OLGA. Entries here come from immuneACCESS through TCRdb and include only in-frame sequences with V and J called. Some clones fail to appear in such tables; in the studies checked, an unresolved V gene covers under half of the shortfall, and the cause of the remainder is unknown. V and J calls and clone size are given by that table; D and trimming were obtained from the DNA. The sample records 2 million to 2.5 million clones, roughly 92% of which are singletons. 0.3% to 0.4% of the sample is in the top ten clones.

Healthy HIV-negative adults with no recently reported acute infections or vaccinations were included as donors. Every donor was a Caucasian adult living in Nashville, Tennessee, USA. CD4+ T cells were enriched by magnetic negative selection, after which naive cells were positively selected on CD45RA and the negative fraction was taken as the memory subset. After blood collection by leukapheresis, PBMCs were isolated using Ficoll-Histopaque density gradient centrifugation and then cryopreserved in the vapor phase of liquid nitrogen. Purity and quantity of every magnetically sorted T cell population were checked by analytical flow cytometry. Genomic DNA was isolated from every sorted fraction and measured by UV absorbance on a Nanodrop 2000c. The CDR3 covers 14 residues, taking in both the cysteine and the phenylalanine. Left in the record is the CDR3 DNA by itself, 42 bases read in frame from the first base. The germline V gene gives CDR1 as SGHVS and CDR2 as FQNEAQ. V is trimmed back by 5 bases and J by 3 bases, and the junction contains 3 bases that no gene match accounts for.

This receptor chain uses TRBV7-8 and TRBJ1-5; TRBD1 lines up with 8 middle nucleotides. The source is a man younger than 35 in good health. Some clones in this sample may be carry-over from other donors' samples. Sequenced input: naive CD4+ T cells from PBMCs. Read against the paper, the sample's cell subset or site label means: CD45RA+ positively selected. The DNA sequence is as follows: TGTGCCAGCAGCAGACAGGGGTCCAATCAGCCCCAGCATTTT. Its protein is CASSRQGSNQPQHF.